This T cell receptor (beta chain) came from a study of cytomegalovirus exposure and HLA in healthy donors. PCR used 60 Vbeta primers and 13 Jbeta primers. TCRdb keeps only in-frame clones here, not all; method: immunoSEQ multiplex PCR. The sample includes under 150,000 clones, approximately 80% of them seen just once. J was trimmed by 2 bases and V by 5 bases; bases with no gene match: 5. Germline assignment: CDR1 SNHLY and CDR2 FYNNEI. This CDR3 contains 17 residues. Overall study results and limits: Researchers reported in a later analysis that common viral pathogens appeared linked to several top clusters.

This clone has a single count. Antigen unknown. This rearrangement joins TRBV2 to TRBJ2-6; 11 bases agree with TRBD1. The TCR originated in a man aged 25 to 45 in good health and CMV-seropositive. Sequences were obtained from PBMCs. This CDR3 reads CASSQRGQGAGANVLTF. In DNA, the CDR3 is TGTGCCAGCAGTCAAAGGGGACAGGGGGCTGGGGCCAACGTCCTGACTTTC.